This T cell receptor (beta chain) was identified in a study of metastatic and nonmetastatic thyroid tumors. Whole-study context: Repertoires of blood and of tissue (tumor or nodule) from malignant and benign thyroid patients were compared. General observations from the study: For both blood and tumor, malignant thyroid tumors reportedly showed significantly higher TCR beta diversity than benign nodules did.

Using MiXCR, TCRdb re-called clones from the PCR reads. The table lists approximately 15,000 clones, 24% of them singletons. Germline assignment: CDR1 DFQATT and CDR2 SNEGSKA (reference sequence). Trimming removed 6 bases at V and 4 bases at J, with 12 bases between. This CDR3 is 13 amino acids long. All patients reached thyroid surgery having received no treatment beforehand. This clone qualifies as medium-sized. What it binds is not known. The source of this sequence is a female donor with papillary thyroid cancer or a benign thyroid nodule (not recorded which). Some clones in this sample may be carry-over from other donors' samples. What was sequenced was tumor tissue. The rearrangement joins TRBV20-1 to TRBJ2-2; TRBD1 might be the D (5 bases). Here the CDR3 DNA reads TGCAGTGCCTCGCGCAGGGTCACCGGGGAGCTGTTTTTT. Its translation is CSASRRVTGELFF.